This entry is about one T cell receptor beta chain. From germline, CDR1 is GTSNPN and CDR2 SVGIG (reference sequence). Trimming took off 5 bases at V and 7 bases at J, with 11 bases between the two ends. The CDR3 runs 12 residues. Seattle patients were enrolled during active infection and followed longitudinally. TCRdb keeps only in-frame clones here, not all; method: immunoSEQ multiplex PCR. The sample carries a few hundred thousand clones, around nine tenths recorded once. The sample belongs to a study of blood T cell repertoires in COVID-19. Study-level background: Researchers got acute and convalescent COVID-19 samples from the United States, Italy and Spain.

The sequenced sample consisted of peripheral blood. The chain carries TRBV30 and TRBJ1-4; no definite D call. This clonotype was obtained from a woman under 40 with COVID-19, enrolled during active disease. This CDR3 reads CAWGRGPEKLFF. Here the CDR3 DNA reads TGTGCCTGGGGTCGCGGTCCTGAAAAACTGTTTTTT.